Listed below are T cell receptor beta chains from one sample, sequenced in a study of cytomegalovirus exposure and HLA in healthy donors. This table comes from immunoSEQ multiplex PCR, and its TCRdb copy is limited to in-frame clones, with some not included. Here the sample spans about 170,000 clones, 80% to 85% being singletons. The sample taken for sequencing was PBMCs. All receptors come from a girl under 10 years old in good health and CMV-seropositive. Both conserved end residues are trimmed from each CDR3.

j_call v_call cdr3_aa
TRBJ2-3 TRBV11-2 ASSLGPSTDTQY
TRBJ2-5 TRBV5-1 ASSLGRLGPQETQY
TRBJ2-3 TRBV6-5 ASSAPGDTQY
TRBJ2-3 TRBV5-8 ASSLAGNTDTQY
TRBJ1-5 TRBV6-1 ASSETNRQPQH
TRBJ1-5 TRBV6-1 ASSPGGHNQPQH
TRBJ2-3 TRBV5-1 ASSSGTSGGQY
TRBJ2-7 TRBV27 ASSSGVYEQY
TRBJ1-5 TRBV30 AWSGLGGQPQH
TRBJ2-7 TRBV28 ASSSPPGIGLPETYEQY
TRBJ2-7 TRBV7-9 ASSLWGAEQY
TRBJ2-7 TRBV6-6 ASRGTSGRAVYEQY
TRBJ2-7 TRBV10-2 ASRVLAGGYEQY
TRBJ2-7 TRBV7-9 ASSFPPGHTKSEQY
TRBJ1-2 TRBV4-1 ASSQDRAGQYGYT
TRBJ1-2 TRBV6-1 ASLGSGSAGYT
TRBJ2-7 TRBV4-1 ASSQVGLAGGSSSYEQY
TRBJ1-2 TRBV27 ASSTGTGVGYT
TRBJ2-7 TRBV30 AWSPGTGSYEQY
TRBJ2-1 TRBV19 ASSGDRGNEQF
TRBJ2-1 TRBV15 ATSRAPGQYNEQF
TRBJ1-5 TRBV4-1 ASSRGGNRNQPQH
TRBJ2-1 TRBV20-1 SAEQGSEQF
TRBJ2-1 TRBV30 AWSVLLRQEQF
TRBJ1-1 TRBV25-1 ASSERERPEAF
TRBJ2-6 TRBV5-1 ASSLGDRGFSGANVLT
. TRBV10-1 ASRPGGYEQY
TRBJ2-1 TRBV19 ATTPSGRGGKF
TRBJ2-7 TRBV7-2 ASSDSGTRAYEQY
TRBJ2-5 TRBV30 AWNRTSGILEETQY
TRBJ1-4 TRBV7-2 ASSLSSGGNEKLF
TRBJ2-3 TRBV5-1 ASSFNDRDADTQY
TRBJ2-5 TRBV20-1 SAEGGTQY
TRBJ2-5 TRBV6-5 ASSRKTGHQETQY
TRBJ2-1 TRBV19 ASSETGADYNEQF
TRBJ2-2 TRBV28 ASSLILLRSRNTGELF
TRBJ2-3 TRBV6-4 ASSATSGRADTQY
TRBJ1-3 TRBV27 ASSIQGRNTIY
TRBJ2-3 TRBV27 ASSRGQDTQY
TRBJ1-2 TRBV5-1 ASSATGSGYGYT
TRBJ2-3 TRBV5-1 ASSLGRREGDTQY
TRBJ2-7 TRBV7-9 ASSQTSGTDEQY
TRBJ2-1 TRBV1 TSSDLPSGSRHEQF
TRBJ2-7 TRBV6-5 ASSWDRLVGEQY
TRBJ2-7 TRBV4-1 ASSQNFKARSSYEQY
TRBJ1-1 TRBV30 AWSGGTEVEAF
TRBJ2-5 TRBV7-3 ASSLRIGGQETQY
TRBJ2-1 TRBV7-2 ASSLLAGGVGEQF
TRBJ2-3 TRBV5-1 ASSSRREGTSTDTQY
TRBJ1-1 TRBV10-1 ASSESGAWTEAF
TRBJ1-1 TRBV14 ASSHGTGGMNTEAF
TRBJ2-1 TRBV29-1 SVERGLKTGYYEQF